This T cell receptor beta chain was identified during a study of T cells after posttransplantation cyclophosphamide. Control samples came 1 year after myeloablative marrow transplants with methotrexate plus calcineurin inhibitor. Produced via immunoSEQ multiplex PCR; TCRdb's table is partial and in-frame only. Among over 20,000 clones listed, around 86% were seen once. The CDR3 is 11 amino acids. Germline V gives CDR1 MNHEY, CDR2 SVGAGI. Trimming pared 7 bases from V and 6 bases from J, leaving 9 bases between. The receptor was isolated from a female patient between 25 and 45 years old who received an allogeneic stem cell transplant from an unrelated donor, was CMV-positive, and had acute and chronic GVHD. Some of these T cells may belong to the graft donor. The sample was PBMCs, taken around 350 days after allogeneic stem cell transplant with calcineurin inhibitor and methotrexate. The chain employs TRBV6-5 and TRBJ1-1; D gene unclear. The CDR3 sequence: CASKGGAEAFF. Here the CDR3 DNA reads TGTGCCAGCAAAGGAGGCGCTGAAGCTTTCTTT.